The 31 T cell receptor beta chains below come from one sample, sequenced in a study of OX40 agonist ivuxolimab in advanced cancers. Sequencing used immunoSEQ multiplex PCR; TCRdb keeps in-frame clones, though not all of them. Of under 13,000 clones listed, 74% are singletons. The sequences come from CD4+ or CD8+ T cells sorted from blood, collected in a trial of the OX40 agonist ivuxolimab. Every receptor here comes from an adult with an advanced solid tumor such as melanoma, head and neck, liver or kidney cancer.

This clone was picked up a small number of times. The CDR3 reads CAWSGDRGLGYEQYF. CDR3 nucleotides: TGTGCCTGGAGTGGAGACAGGGGCTTAGGCTACGAGCAGTACTTC. The chain combines TRBV30 with TRBJ2-7; 8 nucleotides match TRBD1. Germline CDR1 and CDR2: GTSNPN and SVGIG (reference sequence). The CDR3 sequence is 15 residues long. Trimming at V came to 1 base and at J to 3 bases, leaving 8 bases not matched to a gene.

The gene calls are TRBV6-5 and TRBJ1-1, with a possible D match to TRBD1 (5 bases). This CDR3 spans 15 amino acids. Germline V gene data show CDR1 as MNHEY and CDR2 as SVGAGI. V was shortened by 2 bases and J by 1 base, with 11 bases between the two germline ends. The CDR3 here is CASSYAGTGNTEAFF. DNA for the CDR3: TGTGCCAGCAGTTACGCCGGGACGGGGAACACTGAAGCTTTCTTT.

V is TRBV7-2 and J is TRBJ2-1; 12 bases fit TRBD2. This CDR3 is built from 15 residues. V dropped 1 base and J dropped 8; count of bases not matched to a gene: 3. Germline lookup yields CDR1 SGHTA and CDR2 FQGNSA. CDR3 nucleotides: TGTGCCAGCAGCTTAGACGGGACTAGCGGGCATGAGCAGTTCTTC. It codes for CASSLDGTSGHEQFF.

The rearrangement links TRBV9 to TRBJ2-3, with a weak D call TRBD2 (6 bases). V lost 3 bases to trimming and J lost 3 bases, with 14 bases between them. Germline V gene data show CDR1 as SGDLS and CDR2 as YYNGEE. The CDR3 spans 15 residues. The CDR3 DNA reads as TGTGCCAGCAGCGCCCAAAGCGGGCGTACAGATACGCAGTATTTT. It codes for CASSAQSGRTDTQYF. Using reference TRBV9 and TRBJ2-3 for the parts outside the CDR3, the full variable domain is DSGVTQTPKHLITATGQRVTLRCSPRSGDLSVYWYQQSLDQGLQFLIQYYNGEERAKGNILERFSAQQFPDLHSELNLSSLELGDSALYFCASSAQSGRTDTQYFGPGTRLTVL.

V usage is TRBV27 and J usage is TRBJ1-4; D remains ambiguous. The CDR3 sequence is 16 residues long. Germline values: CDR1 MNHEY, CDR2 SMNVEV (reference sequence). Trimming pared 4 bases from V and 4 bases from J, leaving 16 bases between. As DNA, the CDR3 is TGTGCCAGCAGTTCGACCGGACGGACTCTTAATGAAAAACTGTTTTTT. Encoded protein: CASSSTGRTLNEKLFF.

The rearrangement uses TRBV5-1 and TRBJ2-7, with 7 bases fitting TRBD1. The CDR3 covers 15 residues. Germline trimming cut 0 bases from V and 5 bases from J; bases unmatched to any gene: 8. Germline V gene data show CDR1 as SGHRS and CDR2 as YFSETQ. The CDR3 here is CASSLEAQGYDEQYF. Written as DNA, the CDR3 is TGCGCCAGCAGCTTGGAAGCACAGGGGTACGACGAGCAGTACTTC.

In DNA form, the CDR3 reads TGTGCCAGCAGTTTATCCAGGGTCAATGAGCAGTTCTTC. Translation gives CASSLSRVNEQFF. The rearrangement joins TRBV27 to TRBJ2-1; possible D gene TRBD1, 5 bases. From germline, CDR1 is MNHEY and CDR2 SMNVEV (reference sequence). The CDR3 loop spans 13 amino acids. The V and J ends lost 0 bases and 6 bases respectively, with 6 bases between them.

V is TRBV5-1 and J is TRBJ1-4; possible D gene TRBD1, 6 bases. CDR1 SGHRS and CDR2 YFSETQ come from the germline V gene. V was cut by 3 bases and J by 4 bases, with 19 bases left in between. The CDR3 is made up of 17 amino acids. For the CDR3, the DNA is TGCGCCAGCAGCTACTCGGGACACGGGGAGGTTAATGAAAAACTGTTTTTT. It codes for CASSYSGHGEVNEKLFF.

The chain employs TRBV4-1 and TRBJ2-2; 10 nucleotides line up with TRBD1. Germline loops: CDR1 MGHRA, CDR2 YSYEKL. The V gene end was trimmed by 11 bases and the J gene end by 5 bases; junction bases not matched to a gene: 11. The CDR3 covers 15 residues. The CDR3 region has the DNA TGCGCCGCCACACGGACAGGGGGTGGAACCGGGGAGCTGTTTTTT. It codes for CAATRTGGGTGELFF.

The rearrangement links TRBV15 to TRBJ2-2, with a tentative D call TRBD2 (6 bases). The germline V gene has CDR1 LNHNV and CDR2 YYDKDF (reference sequence). Trimming cost V 0 bases and J 3 bases, with 14 bases left between them. The CDR3 loop spans 17 amino acids. CDR3 sequence (DNA): TGTGCCACCAGCAGAGATTTGGCGGGACCCTACACCGGGGAGCTGTTTTTT. Its translation: CATSRDLAGPYTGELFF.

This clone occurred a few times. The chain couples TRBV6-4 to TRBJ2-3; 10 nucleotides match TRBD2. The CDR3 is 15 residues long. Germline lookup yields CDR1 MRHNA and CDR2 SNTAGT. V shed 3 bases, J shed 1 base, and the junction held 1 base outside the gene matches. Written as DNA, the CDR3 is TGTGCCAGCAGTGAGGGGACTAGCGGCACAGATACGCAGTATTTT. It specifies CASSEGTSGTDTQYF.

This sequence joins TRBV30 and TRBJ2-7; perhaps TRBD2 as D (7 bases). Looked up from germline, CDR1 is GTSNPN and CDR2 is SVGIG (reference sequence). The V and J ends lost 7 bases and 6 bases respectively, with 16 bases between them. The CDR3 extends over 12 amino acids. The CDR3 sequence is CASLRGGTEQYF. The CDR3 DNA sequence: TGTGCCTCCCTAAGGGGGGGAACCGAGCAGTACTTC.

The chain links TRBV18 to TRBJ2-7; 12 bases align to TRBD1. From germline, CDR1 is KGHSH and CDR2 LQKENI. Trimming removed 3 bases from V and 6 bases from J; junction bases left unmatched: 9. The CDR3 has 16 amino acids. The DNA for the CDR3 is TGTGCCAGCTCACCGGTTGGGGGGACAGGGGGCGCCGAGCAGTACTTC. As protein: CASSPVGGTGGAEQYF.

The gene calls are TRBV15 and TRBJ2-5; 13 nucleotides align to TRBD2. This CDR3 is 17 amino acids long. The J segment lost 4 bases and the V segment lost 4 bases, leaving 9 bases of the junction unmatched. The V gene's germline CDR1 is LNHNV and CDR2 YYDKDF (reference sequence). In nucleotides, the CDR3 is TGTGCCACCAGCACTCGCGGGACTAGCGGGATGGGAGAGACCCAGTACTTC. It encodes CATSTRGTSGMGETQYF.

The chain recombines TRBV5-1 with TRBJ2-1; the match to TRBD2 covers 8 bases. The CDR3 spans 16 residues. Per germline, CDR1 SGHRS and CDR2 YFSETQ. V shed 4 bases, J shed 4 bases, and the junction held 10 bases outside the gene matches. The CDR3 here is CASSLSPSGPYNEQFF. The CDR3 nucleotides are TGCGCCAGCAGCCTAAGTCCTAGCGGGCCTTACAATGAGCAGTTCTTC.

This clone was found once. The rearrangement joins TRBV6-4 to TRBJ2-1, with 10 positions matching TRBD2. Germline V gene sequence: CDR1 MRHNA, CDR2 SNTAGT. This CDR3 is 19 amino acids long. V was clipped by 8 bases and J by 0 bases; unmatched bases: 16. The CDR3 spells CASVSRLAGVGASYNEQFF. The CDR3 DNA is TGTGCCAGCGTCAGTCGGCTAGCGGGAGTCGGGGCCTCCTACAATGAGCAGTTCTTC.

The CDR3 sequence: CASSYSDKAGELFF. In nucleotides, the CDR3 is TGTGCCAGCAGTTACTCCGATAAGGCCGGGGAGCTGTTTTTT. V gene TRBV6-5 combines with J gene TRBJ2-2; no clear D. This CDR3 is 14 amino acids long. Trimming stripped 0 bases from V and 6 bases from J, with 8 bases between. The germline V gene has CDR1 MNHEY and CDR2 SVGAGI.

The chain employs TRBV28 and TRBJ1-5; D call uncertain. Germline V gene data show CDR1 as MDHEN and CDR2 as SYDVKM. CDR3 length equals 18 residues. V was shortened by 5 bases and J by 0 bases, with 20 bases between the two germline ends. DNA for the CDR3: TGTGCCAGCAGTCCCCAACTGCTCGACGGGAATAGCAATCAGCCCCAGCATTTT. It specifies CASSPQLLDGNSNQPQHF.

This clone was counted between two and nine times. This chain links TRBV7-2 with TRBJ2-7; 7 bases map to TRBD2. CDR1 SGHTA and CDR2 FQGNSA come from the germline V gene. J lost 4 bases, V lost 5 bases, and 11 bases had no gene match. The CDR3 spans 15 residues. CDR3 nucleotides: TGTGCCAGCAGCCCTGGGGTAGGGGAGGGGTACGAGCAGTACTTC. Encoded protein: CASSPGVGEGYEQYF.

The V gene is TRBV19, the J gene TRBJ2-1, with TRBD2 matching over 13 bases. The CDR3 consists of 17 residues. V shed 4 bases and J 4 bases; nucleotides not matched to a gene: 7. Germline CDR1 reads LNHDA; CDR2 reads SQIVND (reference sequence). The CDR3 is CASSNPGTSGVYNEQFF. CDR3 DNA: TGTGCCAGTAGTAATCCCGGGACTAGCGGGGTTTACAATGAGCAGTTCTTC.

V usage is TRBV14 and J usage is TRBJ2-7; 7 bases fit TRBD2. The CDR3 is 14 residues long. V lost 4 bases, J lost 3 bases, and 6 bases stayed unmatched. The germline gives CDR1 SGHDN, CDR2 FVKESK. The CDR3 sequence: CASSLRDYNYEQYF. Here the CDR3 DNA reads TGTGCCAGCAGCCTCCGGGACTACAACTACGAGCAGTACTTC.

V usage is TRBV6-1 and J usage is TRBJ2-5, with a possible D match to TRBD1 (6 bases). V was shortened by 10 bases and J by 0 bases, with 9 bases between the two germline ends. This CDR3 comprises 12 residues. Germline V gives CDR1 MNHNS, CDR2 SASEGT. The CDR3 reads CATRDNQETQYF. The CDR3 DNA follows: TGTGCCACCCGGGACAACCAAGAGACCCAGTACTTC.

The rearrangement links TRBV2 to TRBJ1-2; D perhaps matches TRBD1 (5 bases). In germline, CDR1 is SNHLY, CDR2 FYNNEI. The CDR3 spans 16 residues. Trimming cost V 7 bases and J 0 bases, with 18 bases left between them. CDR3 DNA: TGTGCCAGCACCTTCAGGGCCCACATAACTAACTATGGCTACACCTTC. Protein sequence: CASTFRAHITNYGYTF.

This clone was seen a handful of times. V and J are TRBV12-5 and TRBJ2-5; D may be TRBD2 (6 bases). The CDR3 sequence is 15 residues long. V was shortened by 5 bases and J by 5 bases, with 18 bases between the two germline ends. Germline lookup yields CDR1 LGHNT and CDR2 FRNRAP. CDR3 nucleotides: TGTGCTAGTGGTCCCGGGACTCATGAGGGTGAGACCCAGTACTTC. Its protein is CASGPGTHEGETQYF.

The gene calls are TRBV4-2 and TRBJ2-7; 9 nucleotides match TRBD1. The J segment lost 6 bases and the V segment lost 5 bases, leaving 14 bases of the junction unmatched. The germline CDR1 and CDR2 sequences are LGHNA and YNFKEQ. CDR3 length: 16 amino acids. CDR3 sequence: CASSDPGQGFLGEQYF. DNA of the CDR3: TGTGCCAGCAGCGACCCGGGACAGGGCTTTTTGGGCGAGCAGTACTTC.

In this sample, this clone is medium-sized. The V and J genes are TRBV28 and TRBJ2-2; 8 nucleotides match TRBD2. V gave up 5 bases and J gave up 8 bases; unmatched junction bases: 7. The CDR3 contains 14 residues. CDR1 and CDR2 from the germline V gene are MDHEN and SYDVKM. The CDR3: CASSGSREGGELFF. As DNA, the CDR3 is TGTGCCAGCAGTGGTAGCCGGGAGGGGGGGGAGCTGTTTTTT.

In its sample, this clone ranks as medium-sized. This chain connects TRBV6-1 to TRBJ2-7; 10 positions match TRBD2. In germline, CDR1 is MNHNS, CDR2 SASEGT. This CDR3 has 15 residues. V shed 2 bases, J shed 2 bases, and the junction held 3 bases outside the gene matches. DNA of the CDR3: TGTGCCAGCAGTGAATCAGCGGGAGGGCCCTACGAGCAGTACTTC. Its protein is CASSESAGGPYEQYF.

The count of this clone is one. The rearrangement uses TRBV29-1 and TRBJ1-2; unclear D gene. Germline CDR1 SQVTM, CDR2 ANQGSEA. V was trimmed by 5 bases and J by 0 bases, leaving 10 bases between them. There are 13 residues in the CDR3. This chain's CDR3 is CSVKGFPNYGYTF. The CDR3 nucleotides are TGCAGCGTTAAGGGTTTTCCTAACTATGGCTACACCTTC. Supplemented by reference TRBV29-1 and TRBJ1-2, the full variable domain reads SAVISQKPSRDICQRGTSLTIQCQVDSQVTMMFWYRQQPGQSLTLIATANQGSEATYESGFVIDKFPISRPNLTFSTLTVSNMSPEDSSIYLCSVKGFPNYGYTFGSGTRLTVV.

DNA of the CDR3: TGCGCCAGCATCCCGAGGTCGACATCCTCTGGAAACACCATATATTTT. Protein sequence: CASIPRSTSSGNTIYF. The chain employs TRBV23-1 and TRBJ1-3; D is uncertain. TRBV23-1 is an ORF, with its function uncertain. CDR3 length: 16 residues. Trimming stripped 7 bases from V and 0 bases from J, with 16 bases between.

The rearrangement joins TRBV7-9 to TRBJ2-1; weak D call: TRBD1 (6 bases). The CDR3 length is 12 residues. The V and J ends lost 6 bases and 9 bases respectively, with 12 bases between them. Looked up from germline, CDR1 is SEHNR and CDR2 is FQNEAQ (reference sequence). DNA for the CDR3: TGTGCCAGCAGAAGGGGGACGACTGAGCAGTTCTTC. This codes for CASRRGTTEQFF.

CDR3 nucleotide sequence: TGTGCCTGGAGGCCTGGGGTACCCTCGGACTTTTTGAACTATGGCTACACCTTC. Translating it yields CAWRPGVPSDFLNYGYTF. The J gene is TRBJ1-2, the V gene TRBV30; D ambiguous. Germline CDR1 reads GTSNPN; CDR2 reads SVGIG (reference sequence). This CDR3 has 18 amino acids. V gave up 3 bases and J gave up 2 bases, with 25 bases separating them.